This T cell receptor beta chain came from a study of T cell responses to AZD1222 COVID-19 vaccine. Study details: Second doses that came at about 4 or about 12 weeks were put together. Overall study results and limits: Recipients of AZD1222 seropositive at baseline numbered only 5 to 7.

The protocol was immunoSEQ multiplex PCR, while the TCRdb copy is restricted to in-frame clones and leaves out a portion. The repertoire includes 170,000 or so clones, roughly nine tenths of them detected once, and 2.5% to 3% sits in the top ten. Note on this clone: Its antigen is unidentified.

V lost 7 bases and J lost 1, with 12 bases in between. In germline, CDR1 is MNHEY, CDR2 SVGAGI. The CDR3 has 14 amino acids. J is TRBJ2-3 and V is TRBV6-5, with D hard to call. This TCR was sampled from an adult in good health. The source was peripheral blood, collected on day 0 of AZD1222 vaccination. This CDR3 is CASTWLGRTDTQYF. CDR3 DNA sequence: TGTGCCAGCACCTGGCTAGGGCGCACAGATACGCAGTATTTT.